The source of this TCR beta chain is a study of Ad26.COV2.S vaccination and SARS-CoV-2 variants. Profiled with immunoSEQ multiplex PCR; TCRdb holds only in-frame clones, not every one. Of 400,000 to 450,000 clones in the sample, 90% were seen once. Treatment denoted: 19 received Ad26.COV2.S at low or high dose, single or two shots; about five received placebo; per-sample allocation not given. Day 63 after the first injection of vaccine or placebo was the sampling time. The CDR3 length is 15 residues. V lost 1 base and J 0 bases, leaving 9 bases between the germline ends. Germline assignment: CDR1 SNHLY and CDR2 FYNNEI.

This sample comprised peripheral blood, obtained in a trial of Ad26.COV2.S vaccine versus placebo. The rearrangement uses TRBV2 and TRBJ1-1, with a weak D call TRBD1 (6 bases). This TCR was recovered from a person aged 18 to 59 who received the Ad26.COV2.S COVID-19 vaccine or a placebo. Here the CDR3 DNA reads TGTGCCAGCAGTGAAGGTGGGGGGCTGAACACTGAAGCTTTCTTT. Its translation is CASSEGGGLNTEAFF.